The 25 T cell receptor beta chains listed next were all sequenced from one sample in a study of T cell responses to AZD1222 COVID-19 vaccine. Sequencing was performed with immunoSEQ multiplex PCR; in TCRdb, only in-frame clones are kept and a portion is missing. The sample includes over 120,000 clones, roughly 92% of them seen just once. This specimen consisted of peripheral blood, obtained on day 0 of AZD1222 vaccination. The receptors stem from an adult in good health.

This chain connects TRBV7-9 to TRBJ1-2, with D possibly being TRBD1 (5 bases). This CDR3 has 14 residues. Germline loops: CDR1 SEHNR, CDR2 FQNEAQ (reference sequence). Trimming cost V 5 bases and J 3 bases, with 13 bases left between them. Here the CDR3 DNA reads TGTGCCAGCAGCCATGTTAGGGGAGACTATGGCTACACCTTC. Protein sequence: CASSHVRGDYGYTF.

In nucleotides, the CDR3 is TGCGCCAGCAGCTTGGACACTCGCTCCTACGAGCAGTACTTC. This translates into CASSLDTRSYEQYF. V gene TRBV5-1 combines with J gene TRBJ2-7, with D hard to call. The germline V gene encodes CDR1 SGHRS and CDR2 YFSETQ. Trimming cost V 0 bases and J 0 bases, with 7 bases left between them. The CDR3 extends over 14 amino acids.

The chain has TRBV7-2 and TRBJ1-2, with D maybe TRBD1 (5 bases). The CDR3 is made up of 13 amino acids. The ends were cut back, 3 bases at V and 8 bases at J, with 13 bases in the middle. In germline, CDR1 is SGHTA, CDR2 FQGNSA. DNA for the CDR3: TGTGCCAGCAGCTTCCGGGGGGATCGAGGCTACACCTTC. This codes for CASSFRGDRGYTF.

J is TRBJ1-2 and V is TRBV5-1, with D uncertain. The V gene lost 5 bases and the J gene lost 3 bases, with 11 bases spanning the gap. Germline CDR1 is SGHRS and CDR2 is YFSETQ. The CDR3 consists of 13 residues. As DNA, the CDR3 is TGCGCCAGCAGTTCAGCGGGCGACTATGGCTACACCTTC. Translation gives CASSSAGDYGYTF.

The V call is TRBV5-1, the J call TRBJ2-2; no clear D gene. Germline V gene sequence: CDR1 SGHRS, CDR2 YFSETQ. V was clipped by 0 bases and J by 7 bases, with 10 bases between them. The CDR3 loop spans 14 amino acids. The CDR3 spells CASSLEFPIGELFF. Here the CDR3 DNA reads TGCGCCAGCAGCTTGGAATTCCCGATCGGGGAGCTGTTTTTT.

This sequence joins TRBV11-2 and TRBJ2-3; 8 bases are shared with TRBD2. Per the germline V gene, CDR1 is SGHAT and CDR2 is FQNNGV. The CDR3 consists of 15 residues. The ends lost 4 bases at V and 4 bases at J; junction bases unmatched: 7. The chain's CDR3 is CASSSTPGLADTQYF. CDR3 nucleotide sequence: TGTGCCAGCAGCTCGACACCGGGACTAGCAGATACGCAGTATTTT.

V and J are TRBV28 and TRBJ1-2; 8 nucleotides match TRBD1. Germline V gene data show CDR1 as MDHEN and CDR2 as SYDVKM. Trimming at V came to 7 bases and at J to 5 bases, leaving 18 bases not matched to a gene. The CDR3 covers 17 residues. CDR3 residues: CASTPRGQGHPHYGYTF. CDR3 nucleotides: TGTGCCAGCACCCCCCGTGGACAGGGACATCCACATTATGGCTACACCTTC.

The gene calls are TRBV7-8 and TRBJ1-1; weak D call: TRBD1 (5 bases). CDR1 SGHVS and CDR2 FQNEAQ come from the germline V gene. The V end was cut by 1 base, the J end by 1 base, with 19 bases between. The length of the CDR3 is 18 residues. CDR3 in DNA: TGTGCCAGCAGCTTAGTACTGGGAGCGATCAGGGCGAACACTGAAGCTTTCTTT. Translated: CASSLVLGAIRANTEAFF. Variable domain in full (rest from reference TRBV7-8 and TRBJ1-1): GAGVSQSPRYKVAKRGQDVALRCDPISGHVSLFWYQQALGQGPEFLTYFQNEAQLDKSGLPSDRFFAERPEGSVSTLKIQRTQQEDSAVYLCASSLVLGAIRANTEAFFGQGTRLTVV.

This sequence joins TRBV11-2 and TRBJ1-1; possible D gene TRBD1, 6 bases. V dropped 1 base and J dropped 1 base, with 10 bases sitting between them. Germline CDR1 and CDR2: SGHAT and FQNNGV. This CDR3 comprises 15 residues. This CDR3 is CASSLGFRGNTEAFF. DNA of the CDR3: TGTGCCAGCAGCTTAGGCTTCAGGGGGAACACTGAAGCTTTCTTT.

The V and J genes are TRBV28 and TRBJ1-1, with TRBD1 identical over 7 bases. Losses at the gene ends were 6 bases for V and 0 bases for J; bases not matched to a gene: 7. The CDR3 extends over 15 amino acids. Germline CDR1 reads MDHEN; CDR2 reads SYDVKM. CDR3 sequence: CASRRGGQMNTEAFF. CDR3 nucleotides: TGTGCCAGCAGGAGGGGGGGACAGATGAACACTGAAGCTTTCTTT.

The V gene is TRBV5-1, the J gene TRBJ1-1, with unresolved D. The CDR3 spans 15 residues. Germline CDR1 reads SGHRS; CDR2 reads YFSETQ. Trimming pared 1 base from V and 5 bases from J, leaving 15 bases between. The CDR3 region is CASSLSRVPYTEAFF. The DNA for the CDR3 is TGCGCCAGCAGCTTGTCGAGGGTACCCTATACTGAAGCTTTCTTT.

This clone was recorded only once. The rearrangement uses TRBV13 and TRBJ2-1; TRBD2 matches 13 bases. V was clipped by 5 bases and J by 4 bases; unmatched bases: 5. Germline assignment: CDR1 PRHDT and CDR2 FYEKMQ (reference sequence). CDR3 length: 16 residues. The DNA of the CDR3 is TGTGCCAGCAGCGCATGGACTAGCGGGAGTTACAATGAGCAGTTCTTC. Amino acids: CASSAWTSGSYNEQFF. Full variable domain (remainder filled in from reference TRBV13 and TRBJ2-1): AAGVIQSPRHLIKEKRETATLKCYPIPRHDTVYWYQQGPGQDPQFLISFYEKMQSDKGSIPDRFSAQQFSDYHSELNMSSLELGDSALYFCASSAWTSGSYNEQFFGPGTRLTVL.

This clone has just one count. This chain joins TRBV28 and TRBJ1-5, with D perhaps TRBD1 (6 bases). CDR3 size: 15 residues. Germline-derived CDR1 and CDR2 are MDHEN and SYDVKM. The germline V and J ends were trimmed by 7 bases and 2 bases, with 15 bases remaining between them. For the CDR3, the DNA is TGTGCCAGCACCAAGGGGCACAGGGGCAATCAGCCCCAGCATTTT. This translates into CASTKGHRGNQPQHF.

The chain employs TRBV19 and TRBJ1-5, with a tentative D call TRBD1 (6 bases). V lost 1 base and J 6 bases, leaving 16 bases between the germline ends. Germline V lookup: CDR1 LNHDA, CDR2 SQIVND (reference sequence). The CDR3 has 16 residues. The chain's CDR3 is CASSIGGTGRSQPQHF. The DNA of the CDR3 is TGTGCCAGTAGTATAGGAGGAACAGGGAGGAGTCAGCCCCAGCATTTT.

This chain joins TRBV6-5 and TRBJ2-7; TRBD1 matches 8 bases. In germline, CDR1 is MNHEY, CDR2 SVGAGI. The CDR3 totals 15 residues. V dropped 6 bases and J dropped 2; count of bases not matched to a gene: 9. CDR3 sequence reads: CASRFRDRITYEQYF. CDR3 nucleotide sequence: TGTGCCAGCAGATTTAGGGACAGGATTACCTACGAGCAGTACTTC.

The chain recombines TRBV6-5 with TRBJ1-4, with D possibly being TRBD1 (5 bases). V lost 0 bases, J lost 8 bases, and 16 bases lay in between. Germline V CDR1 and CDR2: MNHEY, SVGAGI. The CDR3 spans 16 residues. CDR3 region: CASSYSMLGQREKLFF. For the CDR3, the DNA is TGTGCCAGCAGTTACTCGATGCTAGGACAACGGGAAAAACTGTTTTTT.

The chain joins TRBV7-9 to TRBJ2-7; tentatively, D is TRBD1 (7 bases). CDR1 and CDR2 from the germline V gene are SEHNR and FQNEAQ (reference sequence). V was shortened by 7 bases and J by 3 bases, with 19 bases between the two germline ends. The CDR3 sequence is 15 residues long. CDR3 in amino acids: CASTPAQGGLYEQYF. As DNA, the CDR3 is TGTGCCAGCACCCCGGCCCAGGGGGGTCTCTACGAGCAGTACTTC.

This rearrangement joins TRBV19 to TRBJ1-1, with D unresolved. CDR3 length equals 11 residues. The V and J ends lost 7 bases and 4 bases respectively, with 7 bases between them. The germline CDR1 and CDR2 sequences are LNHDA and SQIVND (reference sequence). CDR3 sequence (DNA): TGTGCCAGTATCGGTGTCACTGAAGCTTTCTTT. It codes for CASIGVTEAFF. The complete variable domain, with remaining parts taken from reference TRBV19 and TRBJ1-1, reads DGGITQSPKYLFRKEGQNVTLSCEQNLNHDAMYWYRQDPGQGLRLIYYSQIVNDFQKGDIAEGYSVSREKKESFPLTVTSAQKNPTAFYLCASIGVTEAFFGQGTRLTVV.

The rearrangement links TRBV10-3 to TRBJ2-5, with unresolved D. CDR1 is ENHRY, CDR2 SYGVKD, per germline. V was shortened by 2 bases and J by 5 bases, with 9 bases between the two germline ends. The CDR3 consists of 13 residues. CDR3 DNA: TGTGCCATCAGTGAGACCCAGTCCGAGACCCAGTACTTC. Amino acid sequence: CAISETQSETQYF.

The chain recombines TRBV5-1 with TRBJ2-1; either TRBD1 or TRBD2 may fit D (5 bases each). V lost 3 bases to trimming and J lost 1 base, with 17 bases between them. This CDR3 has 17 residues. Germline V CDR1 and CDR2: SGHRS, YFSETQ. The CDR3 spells CASSSTRVRDSYNEQFF. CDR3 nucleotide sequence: TGCGCCAGCAGCTCCACCAGGGTTCGGGATTCCTACAATGAGCAGTTCTTC.

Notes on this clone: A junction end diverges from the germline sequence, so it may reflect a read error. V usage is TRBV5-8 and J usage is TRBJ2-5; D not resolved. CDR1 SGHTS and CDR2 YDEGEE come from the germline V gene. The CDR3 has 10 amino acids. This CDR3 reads CASSLFRMDF. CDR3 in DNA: TGTGCCAGCAGCTTGTTCAGGATGGACTTC.

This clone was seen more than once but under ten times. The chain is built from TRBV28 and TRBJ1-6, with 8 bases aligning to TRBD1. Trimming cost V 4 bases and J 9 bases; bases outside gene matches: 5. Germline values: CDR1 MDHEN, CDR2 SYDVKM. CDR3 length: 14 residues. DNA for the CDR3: TGTGCCAGCAGTTCGACAGGGGTTCGTTCACCCCTCCACTTT. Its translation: CASSSTGVRSPLHF.

CDR3 DNA sequence: TGTGCCAGCAGCGAAACGGACAGAAGGATGAACACTGAAGCTTTCTTT. As protein: CASSETDRRMNTEAFF. V gene TRBV9 combines with J gene TRBJ1-1; a weak D match, TRBD1 (6 bases). The V gene lost 3 bases and the J gene lost 0 bases, with 15 bases spanning the gap. The germline V gene encodes CDR1 SGDLS and CDR2 YYNGEE. The CDR3 runs to 16 residues.

The CDR3 spells CASSQRRANTLYNEQFF. The CDR3 DNA sequence: TGTGCCAGCAGCCAACGCAGGGCTAACACATTATACAATGAGCAGTTCTTC. V is TRBV3-1 (or the pseudogene TRBV3-2) and J is TRBJ2-1; D is perhaps TRBD1 (5 bases). CDR1 is LGHDT, CDR2 YNNKEL, per germline (reference sequence). Deletions cut 2 bases from V and 4 bases from J, with 18 bases between. This CDR3 spans 17 amino acids.

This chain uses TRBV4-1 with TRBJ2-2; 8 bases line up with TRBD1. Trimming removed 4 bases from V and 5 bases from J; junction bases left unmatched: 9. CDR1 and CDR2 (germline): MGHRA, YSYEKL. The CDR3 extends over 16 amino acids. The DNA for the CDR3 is TGCGCCAGCAGCCCTTGGACAGGGTTCAGTACCGGGGAGCTGTTTTTT. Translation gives CASSPWTGFSTGELFF.